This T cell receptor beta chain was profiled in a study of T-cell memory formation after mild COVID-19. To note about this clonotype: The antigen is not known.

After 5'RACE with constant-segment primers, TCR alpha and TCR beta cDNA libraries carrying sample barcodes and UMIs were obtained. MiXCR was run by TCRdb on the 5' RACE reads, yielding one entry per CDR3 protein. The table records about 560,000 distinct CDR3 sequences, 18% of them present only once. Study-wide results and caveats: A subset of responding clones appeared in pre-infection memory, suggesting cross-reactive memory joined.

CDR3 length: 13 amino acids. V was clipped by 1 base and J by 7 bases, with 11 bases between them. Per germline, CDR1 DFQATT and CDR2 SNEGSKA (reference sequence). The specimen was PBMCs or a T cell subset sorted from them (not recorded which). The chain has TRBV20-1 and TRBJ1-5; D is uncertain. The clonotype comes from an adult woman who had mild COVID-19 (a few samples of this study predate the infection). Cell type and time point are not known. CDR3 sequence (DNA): TGCAGTGCTAGAGGGAGCGGTGAACAGCCCCAGCATTTT. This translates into CSARGSGEQPQHF.